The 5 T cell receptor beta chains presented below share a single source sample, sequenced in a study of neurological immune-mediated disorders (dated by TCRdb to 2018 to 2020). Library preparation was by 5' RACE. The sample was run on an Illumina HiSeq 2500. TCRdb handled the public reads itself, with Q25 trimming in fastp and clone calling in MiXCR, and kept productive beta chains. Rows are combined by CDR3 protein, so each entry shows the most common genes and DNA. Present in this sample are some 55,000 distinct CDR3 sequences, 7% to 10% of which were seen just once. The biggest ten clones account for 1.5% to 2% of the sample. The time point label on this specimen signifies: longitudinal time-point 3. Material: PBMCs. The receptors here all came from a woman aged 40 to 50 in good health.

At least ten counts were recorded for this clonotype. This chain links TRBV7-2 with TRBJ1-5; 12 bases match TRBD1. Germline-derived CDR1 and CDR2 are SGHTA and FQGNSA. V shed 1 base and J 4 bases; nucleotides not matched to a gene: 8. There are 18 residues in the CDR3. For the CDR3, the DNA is TGTGCCAGCAGCTTAGTTGGGACAGGGGGCGCGGGGAATCAGCCCCAGCATTTT. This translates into CASSLVGTGGAGNQPQHF.

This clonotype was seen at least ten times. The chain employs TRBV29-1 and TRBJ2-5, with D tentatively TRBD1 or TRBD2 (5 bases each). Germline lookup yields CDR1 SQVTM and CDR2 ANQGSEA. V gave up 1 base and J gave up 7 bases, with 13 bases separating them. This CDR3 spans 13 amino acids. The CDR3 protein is CSVEGGSGLTQYF. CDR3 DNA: TGCAGCGTTGAAGGGGGGAGCGGATTGACCCAGTACTTC.

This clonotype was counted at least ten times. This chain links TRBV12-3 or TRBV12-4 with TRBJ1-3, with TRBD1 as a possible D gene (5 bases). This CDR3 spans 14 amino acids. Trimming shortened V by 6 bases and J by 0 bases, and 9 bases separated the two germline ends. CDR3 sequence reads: CASRYRFSGNTIYF. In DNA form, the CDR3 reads TGTGCCAGCAGGTACAGGTTCTCTGGAAACACCATATATTTT.

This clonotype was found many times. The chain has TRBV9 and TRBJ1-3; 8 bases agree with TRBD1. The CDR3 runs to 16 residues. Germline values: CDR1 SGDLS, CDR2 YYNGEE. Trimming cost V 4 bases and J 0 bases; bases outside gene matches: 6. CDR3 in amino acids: CASSFSDRASGNTIYF. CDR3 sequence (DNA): TGTGCCAGCAGCTTCTCGGACAGGGCCTCTGGAAACACCATATATTTT. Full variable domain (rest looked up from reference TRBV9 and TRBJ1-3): DSGVTQTPKHLITATGQRVTLRCSPRSGDLSVYWYQQSLDQGLQFLIQYYNGEERAKGNILERFSAQQFPDLHSELNLSSLELGDSALYFCASSFSDRASGNTIYFGEGSWLTVV.

Here the CDR3 DNA reads TGTGCCAGTTCCCAGGGGGCCGATAATGAAAAACTGTTTTTT. Translated, it gives CASSQGADNEKLFF. The gene calls are TRBV9 and TRBJ1-4, with 8 bases lining up with TRBD1. CDR1 is SGDLS and CDR2 is YYNGEE in the germline V gene. The CDR3 extends over 14 amino acids. J lost 4 bases, V lost 8 bases, and 7 bases had no gene match.